Following are 7 T cell receptor beta chains from one sample sequenced in a study of T cells of healthy individuals. TCRdb passed the 5' RACE reads through MiXCR, listing each CDR3 protein once. Among around 98,000 distinct CDR3 sequences listed, around 17% were seen once. The receptors were gathered from a human donor in good health.

The CDR3 sequence is CSVEEETLQETQYF. CDR3 nucleotide sequence: TGCAGCGTTGAAGAGGAGACGCTACAAGAGACCCAGTACTTC. This chain connects TRBV29-1 to TRBJ2-5; D unresolved. Germline CDR1 and CDR2: SQVTM and ANQGSEA. The V end lost 0 bases, the J end lost 2 bases, and 10 bases lay between the germline ends. This CDR3 region has 14 residues.

The table lists this clonotype with a few counts. The rearrangement links TRBV18 to TRBJ2-1; 15 bases agree with TRBD2. The CDR3 length is 15 residues. V lost 4 bases and J lost 7; bases outside the gene matches: 2. Germline CDR1 and CDR2: KGHSH and LQKENI. CDR3 residues: CASSRGTSGRNEQFF. In DNA, the CDR3 is TGTGCCAGCTCACGAGGGACTAGCGGGAGGAATGAGCAGTTCTTC.

CDR3 DNA: TGTGCCAGCAGCGCGACAGGGGATACGCAGTATTTT. This codes for CASSATGDTQYF. The rearrangement uses TRBV7-9 and TRBJ2-3, with 7 bases fitting TRBD1. CDR1 and CDR2 (germline): SEHNR, FQNEAQ (reference sequence). After removal of 5 bases from V and 6 bases from J, the junction contained 2 bases not matched to a gene. The CDR3 has 12 residues. Based on the CDR3 plus reference TRBV7-9 and TRBJ2-3, the full variable domain is DTGVSQNPRHKITKRGQNVTFRCDPISEHNRLYWYRQTLGQGPEFLTYFQNEAQLEKSRLLSDRFSAERPKGSFSTLEIQRTEQGDSAMYLCASSATGDTQYFGPGTRLTVL.

This clonotype was seen a few times. The chain couples TRBV29-1 to TRBJ2-3; no clear D. The V gene's germline CDR1 is SQVTM and CDR2 ANQGSEA. The CDR3 length is 12 residues. V lost 4 bases and J lost 4, with 9 bases in between. CDR3 loop: CSVVQQADTQYF. CDR3 nucleotide sequence: TGCAGCGTTGTGCAGCAGGCAGATACGCAGTATTTT.

The table lists this clonotype with a few counts. This chain connects TRBV18 to TRBJ2-3; 9 positions match TRBD2. Per germline, CDR1 KGHSH and CDR2 LQKENI. The V and J ends lost 3 bases and 4 bases, in that order; junction bases with no gene match: 5. The CDR3 contains 15 residues. CDR3 coding DNA: TGTGCCAGCTCACCCGTAGCGGGGGCCTCAGATACGCAGTATTTT. Translation: CASSPVAGASDTQYF. The full variable domain, its missing parts supplied by reference TRBV18 and TRBJ2-3, is NAGVMQNPRHLVRRRGQEARLRCSPMKGHSHVYWYRQLPEEGLKFMVYLQKENIIDESGMPKERFSAEFPKEGPSILRIQQVVRGDSAAYFCASSPVAGASDTQYFGPGTRLTVL.

This clonotype was detected many times. The rearrangement links TRBV14 to TRBJ1-2; no clear D. With 5 bases removed from V and 1 base from J, the gap between germline ends came to 11 bases. CDR1 is SGHDN, CDR2 FVKESK, per germline. There are 14 residues in the CDR3. In DNA, the CDR3 is TGTGCCAGCAGCTCCACGTTGTATAACTATGGCTACACCTTC. Protein product: CASSSTLYNYGYTF.

This clonotype occurred a few times. The V and J genes are TRBV2 and TRBJ2-5, with 7 bases fitting TRBD1. Looked up from germline, CDR1 is SNHLY and CDR2 is FYNNEI. After removal of 8 bases from V and 3 bases from J, the junction contained 6 bases not matched to a gene. This CDR3 region has 13 residues. In DNA form, the CDR3 reads TGTGCCAGCGGCGTAGACAGGGAAGAGACCCAGTACTTC. Residues: CASGVDREETQYF.